These T cell receptor beta chains were read from a single sample in a study of cytomegalovirus exposure and HLA in healthy donors. The repertoire was sequenced with immunoSEQ multiplex PCR; TCRdb's copy has only in-frame clones and lacks some. The sample contains some 200,000 clones, approximately 70% of which appear only once. Material: PBMCs. These receptor sequences come from a man aged 40-50 years in good health and CMV-seropositive. Both conserved end residues are part of each CDR3. A D gene is named only where the DNA matches it firmly. Size is omitted from some rows. Given values are once, few, many or a class for expanded clones.

TRBJ1-1 | TRBV5-1 | - | - | CASRGFGATEAFF | TGCGCCAGCAGGGGATTTGGGGCCACTGAAGCTTTCTTT
TRBJ1-3 | TRBV7-6 | - | - | CASFGGVASGNTIYF | TGTGCCAGCTTTGGCGGTGTGGCCTCTGGAAACACCATATATTTT
TRBJ2-3 | TRBV7-8 | - | - | CASSLPPLYGGLSRTDTQYF | TGTGCCAGCAGCTTACCCCCTCTGTACGGGGGGCTCTCTCGCACAGATACGCAGTATTTT
TRBJ2-5 | TRBV5-1 | TRBD1 | - | CASSLALGQTQETQYF | TGCGCCAGCAGCTTGGCCCTGGGACAGACACAAGAGACCCAGTACTTC
TRBJ2-7 | TRBV27 | TRBD2 | few | CASSLSLAGAPYEQYF | TGTGCCAGCAGTTTATCGCTAGCGGGGGCCCCCTACGAGCAGTACTTC
TRBJ1-1 | TRBV11-2 | - | once | CASSLTFWAFF | TGTGCCAGCAGCTTAACTTTTTGGGCTTTCTTT
TRBJ1-2 | TRBV11-2 | - | - | CASSFGTRFGYTF | TGTGCCAGCAGCTTCGGGACAAGATTTGGCTACACCTTC
TRBJ2-5 | TRBV25-1 | TRBD1 | few | CASSALGQGRGETQYF | TGTGCCAGCAGTGCCCTTGGACAGGGGAGGGGGGAGACCCAGTACTTC
TRBJ2-1 | TRBV4-2 | TRBD1 | - | CASSQDPQGASNEQFF | TGTGCCAGCAGCCAAGACCCACAGGGGGCTTCTAATGAGCAGTTCTTC
TRBJ2-5 | TRBV5-4 | - | - | CASTRGPYGGNQETQYF | TGTGCCAGCACGAGGGGGCCCTACGGGGGTAACCAAGAGACCCAGTACTTC
TRBJ2-1 | TRBV21-1 | - | - | CASSKETSGWSSYNEQFF | TGTGCCAGCAGCAAAGAAACTAGCGGGTGGAGCTCCTACAATGAGCAGTTCTTC
TRBJ2-1 | TRBV4-3 | TRBD2 | - | CASSSGTSGGDFGEQFF | TGCGCCAGCAGCTCCGGGACTAGCGGGGGGGATTTCGGGGAGCAGTTCTTC
TRBJ1-1 | TRBV6-5 | - | - | CASSYKAGGTEAFF | TGTGCCAGCAGTTACAAGGCAGGAGGCACTGAAGCTTTCTTT
TRBJ2-2 | TRBV7-8 | TRBD2 | - | CASSFRSGGGYTGELFF | TGTGCCAGCAGCTTTAGGTCCGGCGGGGGATACACCGGGGAGCTGTTTTTT
TRBJ1-6 | TRBV7-8 | - | - | CASSLTGLFLSSPLHF | TGTGCCAGCAGCTTAACTGGACTTTTCTTAAGTTCACCCCTCCACTTT
TRBJ2-7 | TRBV5-6 | TRBD1 | few | CASSLQGNRGVYEQYF | TGTGCCAGCAGCTTGCAGGGGAACAGGGGTGTCTACGAGCAGTACTTC
TRBJ1-6 | TRBV5-8 | - | few | CASSSRGDVSPLHF | TGTGCCAGCAGCTCCCGGGGTGACGTTTCACCCCTCCACTTT
TRBJ1-4 | TRBV28 | - | once | CASGSPTWGIPNEKLFF | TGTGCCAGCGGGAGCCCAACGTGGGGAATCCCTAATGAAAAACTGTTTTTT
TRBJ2-7 | TRBV5-5 | - | - | CASSWGDLALEQYF | TGTGCCAGCAGCTGGGGGGATCTGGCCCTCGAGCAGTACTTC
TRBJ1-1 | TRBV27 | TRBD1 | - | CASSLSMRQGPTEAFF | TGTGCCAGCAGTTTATCGATGCGACAGGGGCCCACTGAAGCTTTCTTT
TRBJ1-3 | TRBV19 | - | few | CASSIASSGNTIYF | TGTGCCAGTAGTATAGCCAGTTCTGGAAACACCATATATTTT
TRBJ2-6 | TRBV2 | TRBD1 | - | CASSGQQGARRSGANVLTF | TGTGCCAGCAGTGGCCAACAGGGGGCAAGACGCTCTGGGGCCAACGTCCTGACTTTC
TRBJ1-5 | TRBV6-5 | TRBD1 | - | CASSPDRAGSQPQHF | TGTGCCAGCAGTCCTGACAGGGCGGGAAGTCAGCCCCAGCATTTT
TRBJ2-7 | TRBV6-5 | - | - | CASSPNPDRSYEQYF | TGTGCCAGCAGCCCCAACCCCGACAGGTCCTACGAGCAGTACTTC
TRBJ2-5 | TRBV19 | - | - | CASSIVQEETQYF | TGTGCCAGTAGTATAGTACAGGAGGAGACCCAGTACTTC
TRBJ2-2 | TRBV29-1 | TRBD2 | - | CSVGGGTGELFF | TGCAGCGTTGGCGGGGGCACCGGGGAGCTGTTTTTT
TRBJ1-5 | TRBV21-1 | - | - | CASNGQGSNQPQHF | TGTGCCAGCAACGGACAGGGAAGTAATCAGCCCCAGCATTTT
TRBJ2-2 | TRBV7-3 | - | - | CASSYRARGGTGELFF | TGTGCCAGCAGCTACAGGGCAAGGGGGGGCACCGGGGAGCTGTTTTTT
TRBJ2-2 | TRBV18 | TRBD2 | few | CASPSGGAPGELFF | TGTGCCAGCCCCAGCGGGGGGGCACCCGGGGAGCTGTTTTTT
TRBJ1-1 | TRBV19 | - | few | CASTTSVSMNTEAFF | TGTGCCAGTACTACCAGCGTCTCCATGAACACTGAAGCTTTCTTT
TRBJ1-1 | TRBV4-2 | - | - | CASSQDFRGGDTEAFF | TGTGCCAGCAGCCAAGACTTCCGGGGGGGGGACACTGAAGCTTTCTTT
TRBJ2-3 | TRBV7-6 | TRBD2 | - | CASSLGYGGAYNTDTQYF | TGTGCCAGCAGCTTAGGCTACGGGGGGGCCTATAACACAGATACGCAGTATTTT
TRBJ2-7 | TRBV7-9 | - | - | CASSLDSSEEYF | TGTGCCAGCAGCTTAGATTCCTCGGAGGAGTACTTC
TRBJ2-1 | TRBV13 | - | - | CASSFRGGNEQFF | TGTGCCAGCAGCTTTAGAGGGGGCAATGAGCAGTTCTTC
TRBJ1-4 | TRBV6-1 | - | - | CASTPRDEKLFF | TGTGCCAGCACCCCCCGGGATGAAAAACTGTTTTTT